The T cell receptor beta chain described here comes from a study of vaccination and CD4 T cells after COVID-19. Study-wide background: Convalescent donors were composed of six males and four females, of whom two were Hispanic. SARS-CoV-2, HCoV-NL63, HCoV-OC43 and HCoV-229E supplied the overlapping spike peptides used to stimulate cells.

The assay that was used to sequence DNA from cultured CD4+ T cells was the Oncomine TCR Beta short-read assay. A single record per CDR3 protein comes from TCRdb applying MiXCR to the PCR reads. The table includes under 20,000 distinct CDR3 sequences, roughly 46% detected once. To note about this clonotype: Its antigen is currently unknown.

Treatment noted: approximately 10-day PBMC culture with coronavirus spike peptide pools or control peptides (ViraFEST assay). Germline CDR1 SGHRS, CDR2 YFSETQ. The CDR3 extends over 19 amino acids. The V segment lost 0 bases and the J segment 2 bases; nucleotides outside the gene matches: 14. This sequence joins TRBV5-1 and TRBJ2-5; TRBD1 matches at 9 bases. The sample taken for sequencing was CD4+ T cells from blood, cultured in vitro. The clonotype originates from a human donor who had recovered from COVID-19. CDR3 DNA: TGCGCCAGCAGCTTGGCGAGGACAGGGGTAGTCAGCGGACAAGAGACCCAGTACTTC. It encodes CASSLARTGVVSGQETQYF.